Shown below are 11 T cell receptor beta chains from a single sample sequenced in a study of post-analysis software for immune sequencing data. Study outcomes and limitations: A few TRBV segments occurring more often in patients than controls included TRBV5-6, TRBV5-1 and TRBV20-1.

The authors incorporated unique molecular identifiers into the TCR beta cDNA libraries. TCRdb fed the PCR reads into MiXCR, producing one record per CDR3 protein. The table lists roughly 400,000 distinct CDR3 sequences, about 39% of them singletons. These receptors' targets are unknown. Source material: blood. These receptors originate from a girl aged 2 to 9 with multiple sclerosis.

This chain connects TRBV29-1 to TRBJ2-5; D is unresolved. The closer fit of TRBJ2-7 to the DNA end suggests the J call may be wrong. The CDR3 spans 12 residues. Germline V CDR1 and CDR2: SQVTM, ANQGSEA. This CDR3 reads CSGLSKTYEQYF. Here the CDR3 DNA reads TGCAGCGGTCTGAGTAAAACCTACGAGCAGTACTTC.

V usage is TRBV29-1 and J usage is TRBJ2-7, with D possibly TRBD2 on 5 matching bases. Germline lookup yields CDR1 SQVTM and CDR2 ANQGSEA. The CDR3 runs 12 residues. The V end was cut by 1 base, the J end by 5 bases, with 9 bases between. The CDR3 DNA reads TGCAGCGTTGAAGTCGGGGAGCACGAGCAGTACTTC. Translated, it gives CSVEVGEHEQYF.

This clonotype was recorded many times. The genes are TRBV3-1 and TRBJ2-7, with 8 bases identical to TRBD1. Germline loops: CDR1 LGHDT, CDR2 YNNKEL (reference sequence). The CDR3 sequence is 14 residues long. Trimming removed 2 bases from V and 7 bases from J; junction bases left unmatched: 7. The CDR3 sequence: CASSQYGQGGEQYF. The CDR3 DNA sequence: TGTGCCAGCAGCCAATACGGACAGGGCGGAGAGCAGTACTTC.

The V gene is TRBV5-1, the J gene TRBJ1-1; no definite D call. CDR3 size: 14 residues. CDR1 and CDR2 (germline): SGHRS, YFSETQ. Trimming removed 2 bases at V and 1 base at J, with 9 bases between. CDR3: CASSLTTENTEAFF. In DNA form, the CDR3 reads TGCGCCAGCAGCTTAACAACAGAGAACACTGAAGCTTTCTTT.

This clonotype showed up just a few times. V gene TRBV6-5 combines with J gene TRBJ2-4; D gene uncertain. From germline, CDR1 is MNHEY and CDR2 SVGAGI. The CDR3 consists of 13 residues. V shed 8 bases and J shed 0 bases, with 8 bases lying between them. The CDR3 DNA is TGTGCCAGCTCCACTCTAGCCAAAAACATTCAGTACTTC. Protein: CASSTLAKNIQYF.

CDR3 sequence reads: CASSDWGGRAFHEQFF. CDR3 sequence (DNA): TGTGCCAGCAGTGACTGGGGCGGGAGGGCCTTTCATGAGCAGTTCTTC. The V and J genes are TRBV6-4 and TRBJ2-1; 9 bases line up with TRBD2. This CDR3 has 16 amino acids. The germline CDR1 and CDR2 sequences are MRHNA and SNTAGT. The V and J ends lost 1 base and 8 bases, in that order; junction bases with no gene match: 9.

In its sample, this clonotype was seen a few times. The chain carries TRBV27 and TRBJ2-7; tentatively, D is TRBD1 (6 bases). Germline V gene sequence: CDR1 MNHEY, CDR2 SMNVEV (reference sequence). Trimming removed 6 bases from V and 6 bases from J, with 12 bases in between. The CDR3 spans 12 residues. The CDR3 coding sequence is TGTGCCAGCAGGACTACAGGGCTCGAGCAGTACTTC. It is translated as CASRTTGLEQYF.

This clonotype has only a few counts. V and J are TRBV5-1 and TRBJ2-7; no firm D call. The V end lost 1 base, the J end lost 1 base, and 12 bases lay between the germline ends. CDR1 is SGHRS, CDR2 YFSETQ, per germline. This CDR3 spans 15 amino acids. The CDR3 region is CASSLWAAASYEQYF. In nucleotides, the CDR3 is TGCGCCAGCAGCTTGTGGGCAGCCGCGTCCTACGAGCAGTACTTC.

In its sample, this clonotype was seen a few times. The chain has TRBV11-1 and TRBJ2-4, with D possibly being TRBD2 (6 bases). The V and J ends lost 7 bases and 8 bases respectively, with 21 bases between them. The length of the CDR3 is 15 residues. Germline CDR1 is SGHAT and CDR2 is FQDESV (reference sequence). CDR3 sequence (DNA): TGTGCCAGCACCCCATACCCGACTAGAGCTGACATTCAGTACTTC. Its protein product is CASTPYPTRADIQYF. Using reference TRBV11-1 and TRBJ2-4 for the parts outside the CDR3, the full variable domain is EAEVAQSPRYKITEKSQAVAFWCDPISGHATLYWYRQILGQGPELLVQFQDESVVDDSQLPKDRFSAERLKGVDSTLKIQPAELGDSAMYLCASTPYPTRADIQYFGAGTRLSVL.

This sequence joins TRBV20-1 and TRBJ2-7; TRBD2 matches at 14 bases. The J call could be wrong; TRBJ2-5 is a better fit for the DNA end. CDR3 size: 15 residues. Germline V lookup: CDR1 DFQATT, CDR2 SNEGSKA (reference sequence). The CDR3 bases are TGCAGTGCTAGAGCGGGACTAGCGGGAGTGGAGACCCAGTACTTC. Translating it yields CSARAGLAGVETQYF.

This rearrangement joins TRBV6-2 or TRBV6-3 to TRBJ2-5, with D tentatively TRBD1 or TRBD2 (5 bases each). From germline, CDR1 is MNHEY and CDR2 SVGEGT. The length of the CDR3 is 15 residues. Trimming removed 2 bases from V and 11 bases from J, with 21 bases in between. The CDR3 sequence: CASSYGGPTYNEQYF. The CDR3, as DNA: TGTGCCAGCAGTTACGGGGGACCTACCTACAATGAGCAGTACTTC.